This T cell receptor (beta chain) was profiled in a study of blood T cell repertoires in COVID-19. The wider study: COVID-19 samples from acute and convalescent phases originated in the United States, Italy and Spain. PBMCs, B-cell-depleted T cells, or T cells provided the cDNA or gDNA that made up the material.

CDR1 is SGHNT, CDR2 YYREEE, per germline (reference sequence). The CDR3 runs 14 residues. V was cut by 4 bases and J by 6 bases, with 17 bases left in between. Original processing notes: Amplification of reference gene primers provided the estimated nucleated cell counts. Profiled with immunoSEQ multiplex PCR; TCRdb holds only in-frame clones, not every one. The DNA was the basis for D and trimming; V, J and clone size are from that table. Of roughly 120,000 clones in the sample, around four fifths were seen once. The clonotype comes from a man between 65 and 79 years old with acute or convalescent COVID-19. The chain recombines TRBV5-4 with TRBJ2-7; D is perhaps TRBD2 (5 bases). Source material: peripheral blood. The CDR3 loop is CASSRGGDSVEQYF. The CDR3 nucleotides read TGTGCCAGCAGCCGCGGTGGCGATAGCGTCGAGCAGTACTTC.